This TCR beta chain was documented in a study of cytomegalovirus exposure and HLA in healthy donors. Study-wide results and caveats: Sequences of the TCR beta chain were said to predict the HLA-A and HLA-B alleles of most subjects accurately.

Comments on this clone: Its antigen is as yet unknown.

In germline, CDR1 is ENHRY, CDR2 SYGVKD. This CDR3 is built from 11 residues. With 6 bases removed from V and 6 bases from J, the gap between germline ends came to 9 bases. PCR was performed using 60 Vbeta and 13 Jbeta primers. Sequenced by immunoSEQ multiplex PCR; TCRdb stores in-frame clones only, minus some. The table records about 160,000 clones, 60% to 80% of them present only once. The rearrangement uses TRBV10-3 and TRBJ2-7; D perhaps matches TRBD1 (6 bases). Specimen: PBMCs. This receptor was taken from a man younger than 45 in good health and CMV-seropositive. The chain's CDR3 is CAISTGIEQYF. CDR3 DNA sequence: TGTGCCATCAGCACAGGGATCGAGCAGTACTTC.